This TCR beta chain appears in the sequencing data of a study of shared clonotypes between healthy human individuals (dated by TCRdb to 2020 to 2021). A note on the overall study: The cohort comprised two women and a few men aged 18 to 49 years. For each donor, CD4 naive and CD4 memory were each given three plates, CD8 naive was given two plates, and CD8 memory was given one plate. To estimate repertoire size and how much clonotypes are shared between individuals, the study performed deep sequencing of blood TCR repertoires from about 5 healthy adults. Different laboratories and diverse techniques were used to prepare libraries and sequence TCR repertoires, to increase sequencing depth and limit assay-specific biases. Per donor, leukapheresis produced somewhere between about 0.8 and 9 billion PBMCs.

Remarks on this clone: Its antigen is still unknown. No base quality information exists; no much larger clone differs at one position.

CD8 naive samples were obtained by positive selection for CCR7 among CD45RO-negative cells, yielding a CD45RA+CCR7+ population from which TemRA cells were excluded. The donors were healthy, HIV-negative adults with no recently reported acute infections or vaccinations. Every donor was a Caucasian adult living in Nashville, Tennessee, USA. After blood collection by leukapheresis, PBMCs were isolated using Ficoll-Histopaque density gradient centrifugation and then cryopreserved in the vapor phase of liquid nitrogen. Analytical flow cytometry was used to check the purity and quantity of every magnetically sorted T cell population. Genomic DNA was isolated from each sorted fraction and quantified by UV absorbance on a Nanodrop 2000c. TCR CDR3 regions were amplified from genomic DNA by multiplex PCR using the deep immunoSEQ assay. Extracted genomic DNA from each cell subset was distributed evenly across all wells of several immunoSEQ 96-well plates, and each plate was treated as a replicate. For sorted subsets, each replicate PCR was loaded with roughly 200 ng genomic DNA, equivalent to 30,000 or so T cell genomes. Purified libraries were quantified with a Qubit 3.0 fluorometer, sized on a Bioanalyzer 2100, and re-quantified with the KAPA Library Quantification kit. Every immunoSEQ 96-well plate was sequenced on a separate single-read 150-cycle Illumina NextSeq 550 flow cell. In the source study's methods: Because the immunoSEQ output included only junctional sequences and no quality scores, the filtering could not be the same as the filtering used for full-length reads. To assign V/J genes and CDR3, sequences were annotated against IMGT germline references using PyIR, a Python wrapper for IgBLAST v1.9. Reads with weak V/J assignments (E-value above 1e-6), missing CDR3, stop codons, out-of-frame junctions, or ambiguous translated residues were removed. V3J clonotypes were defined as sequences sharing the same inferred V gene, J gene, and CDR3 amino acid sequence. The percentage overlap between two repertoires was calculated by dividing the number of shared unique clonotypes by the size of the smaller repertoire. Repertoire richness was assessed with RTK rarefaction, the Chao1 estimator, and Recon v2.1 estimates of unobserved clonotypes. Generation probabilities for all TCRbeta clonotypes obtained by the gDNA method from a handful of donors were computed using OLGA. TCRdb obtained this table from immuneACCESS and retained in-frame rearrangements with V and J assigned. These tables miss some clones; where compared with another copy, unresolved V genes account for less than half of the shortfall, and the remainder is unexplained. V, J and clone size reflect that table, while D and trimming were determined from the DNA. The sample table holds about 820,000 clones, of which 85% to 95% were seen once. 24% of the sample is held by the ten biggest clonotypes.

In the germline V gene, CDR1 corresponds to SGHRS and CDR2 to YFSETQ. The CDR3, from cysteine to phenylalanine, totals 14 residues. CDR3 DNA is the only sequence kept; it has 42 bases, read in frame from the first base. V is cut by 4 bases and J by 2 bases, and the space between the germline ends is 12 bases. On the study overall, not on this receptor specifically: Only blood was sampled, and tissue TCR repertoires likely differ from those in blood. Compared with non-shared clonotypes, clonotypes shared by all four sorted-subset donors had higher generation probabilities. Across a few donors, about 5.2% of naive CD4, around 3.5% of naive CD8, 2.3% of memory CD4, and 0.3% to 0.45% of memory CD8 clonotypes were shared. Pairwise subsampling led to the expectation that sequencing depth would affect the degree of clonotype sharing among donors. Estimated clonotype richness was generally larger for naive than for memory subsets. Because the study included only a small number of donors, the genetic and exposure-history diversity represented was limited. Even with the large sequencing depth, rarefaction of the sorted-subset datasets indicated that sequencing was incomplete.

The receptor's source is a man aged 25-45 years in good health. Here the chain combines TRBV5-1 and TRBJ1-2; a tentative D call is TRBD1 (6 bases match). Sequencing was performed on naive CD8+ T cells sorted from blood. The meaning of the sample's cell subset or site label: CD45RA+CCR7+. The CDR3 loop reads CASSGGQTNYGYTF. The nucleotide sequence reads TGCGCCAGCAGCGGAGGACAGACCAACTATGGCTACACCTTC.